What follows are 32 T cell receptor beta chains derived from one specimen sequenced in a study of metastatic and nonmetastatic thyroid tumors. Patients were all untreated before their thyroid surgery. TCRdb re-called the PCR reads via MiXCR. The sample includes about 45,000 clones, 3% to 3.5% of them seen just once. Material for sequencing was blood. The receptors come from a female donor with papillary thyroid cancer or a benign thyroid nodule (not recorded which). Some clones in this sample may be carry-over from other donors' samples.

This clone was counted at least ten times. The CDR3 DNA follows: TGCAGTGCTTCCCCACACCTATTGAACACTGAAGCTTTCTTT. Amino acids: CSASPHLLNTEAFF. V usage is TRBV20-1 and J usage is TRBJ1-1; D is undetermined. Per germline, CDR1 DFQATT and CDR2 SNEGSKA (reference sequence). Trimming shortened V by 5 bases and J by 0 bases, and 13 bases separated the two germline ends. The CDR3 is 14 residues long.

This rearrangement joins TRBV6-4 to TRBJ2-2; D not resolved. V lost 2 bases and J lost 3, with 13 bases in between. The CDR3 is 16 amino acids. CDR1 and CDR2 (germline): MRHNA, SNTAGT. The CDR3 sequence: CASSDTGSYHTGELFF. CDR3 DNA: TGTGCCAGCAGTGACACTGGGTCTTATCACACCGGGGAGCTGTTTTTT.

This clone was recorded at least ten times. This chain connects TRBV6-1 to TRBJ2-1, with 8 bases fitting TRBD1. V lost 7 bases to trimming and J lost 3 bases; unmatched junction nucleotides: 11. The CDR3 runs 16 residues. CDR1 is MNHNS, CDR2 SASEGT, per germline. The CDR3 sequence: CASNSSGTGLYNEQFF. CDR3 nucleotides: TGTGCCAGCAATTCTTCCGGGACAGGCCTCTACAATGAGCAGTTCTTC.

In its sample, this clone was seen a few times. The gene calls are TRBV12-3 or TRBV12-4 and TRBJ1-5, with D unclear. V lost 1 base, J lost 6 bases, and 10 bases lay in between. The length of the CDR3 is 14 residues. The CDR3 DNA is TGTGCCAGCAGTTTAGTGGCGGGTTTTCAGCCCCAGCATTTT. This codes for CASSLVAGFQPQHF.

The chain is built from TRBV14 and TRBJ1-1; D uncertain. The CDR3 runs 12 residues. V was clipped by 2 bases and J by 4 bases, with 5 bases between them. Per germline, CDR1 SGHDN and CDR2 FVKESK. The DNA of the CDR3 is TGTGCCAGCAGCCAATGCCGCACTGAAGCTTTCTTT. Translating it yields CASSQCRTEAFF. The full variable domain, its missing parts supplied by reference TRBV14 and TRBJ1-1, is EAGVTQFPSHSVIEKGQTVTLRCDPISGHDNLYWYRRVMGKEIKFLLHFVKESKQDESGMPNNRFLAERTGGTYSTLKVQPAELEDSGVYFCASSQCRTEAFFGQGTRLTVV.

For this clone: The junction and the germline gene differ at one end; a read error may be behind it. V gene TRBV24-1 combines with J gene TRBJ2-3; tentative D call: TRBD2 (5 bases). This CDR3 spans 16 amino acids. Germline CDR1 and CDR2: KGHDR and SFDVKD. CDR3 sequence: CDTSDLRYGGTDTQYF. CDR3 nucleotide sequence: TGTGACACCAGTGATTTGAGGTACGGAGGAACAGATACGCAGTATTTT.

This clone has a count of ten or more. This CDR3 is CASSSNTRTSGSHNEQFF. The CDR3 DNA follows: TGTGCCAGCAGCTCCAATACTAGGACTAGCGGGAGCCACAATGAGCAGTTCTTC. The chain employs TRBV11-3 and TRBJ2-1; TRBD2 matches 13 bases. Germline V gene data show CDR1 as SGHNT and CDR2 as YENEEA. V was clipped by 4 bases and J by 5 bases; unmatched bases: 11. The CDR3 length is 18 residues.

The sample holds a few counts of this clone. This rearrangement joins TRBV6-1 to TRBJ2-1, with D uncertain. Germline values: CDR1 MNHNS, CDR2 SASEGT. The CDR3 loop spans 14 amino acids. Trimming took 6 bases from V and 4 from J, leaving 13 bases between them. CDR3 region: CASSHDLVYNEQFF. The CDR3, as DNA: TGTGCCAGCAGCCATGATCTGGTGTACAATGAGCAGTTCTTC.

Ten or more counts support this clone. The chain employs TRBV10-3 and TRBJ1-1; D remains unclear. V was clipped by 10 bases and J by 4 bases, with 13 bases between them. Germline-derived CDR1 and CDR2 are ENHRY and SYGVKD. The CDR3 loop spans 12 amino acids. The CDR3 sequence: CATVGDSTEAFF. DNA for the CDR3: TGTGCCACCGTCGGTGATAGCACTGAAGCTTTCTTT.

This clone was seen only a few times. V is TRBV25-1 and J is TRBJ2-2; the match to TRBD1 covers 7 bases. The V and J ends lost 2 bases and 14 bases, in that order; junction bases with no gene match: 11. The germline CDR1 and CDR2 sequences are MGHDK and SYGVNS. The CDR3 is 14 residues long. CDR3 amino acids: CASSEGTETGYLFF. CDR3 nucleotides: TGTGCCAGCAGTGAAGGGACAGAAACCGGGTATCTGTTTTTT. The whole variable domain, filled in from reference TRBV25-1 and TRBJ2-2, reads EADIYQTPRYLVIGTGKKITLECSQTMGHDKMYWYQQDPGMELHLIHYSYGVNSTEKGDLSSESTVSRIRTEHFPLTLESARPSHTSQYLCASSEGTETGYLFFGEGSRLTVL.

Worth noting for this clone: This may stem from a read error, because a much larger clone lies one nucleotide away. The same CDR3 arises from other DNA sequences in this sample as well. This chain links TRBV6-1 with TRBJ2-7; D gene uncertain. The V and J ends lost 2 bases and 7 bases respectively, with 15 bases between them. This CDR3 region has 14 residues. From germline, CDR1 is MNHNS and CDR2 SASEGT. CDR3: CASSEPATGGEQYF. The DNA of the CDR3 is TGTGCCAGCAGTGAACCCGCCACGGGTGGGGAGCAGTACTTC.

The rearrangement uses TRBV6-1 and TRBJ2-7; D is unclear. CDR3 length: 14 amino acids. V was shortened by 5 bases and J by 0 bases, with 11 bases between the two germline ends. Germline V gives CDR1 MNHNS, CDR2 SASEGT. CDR3 nucleotide sequence: TGTGCCAGCAGTCCGGACGCCGTCTCCTACGAGCAGTACTTC. Residues: CASSPDAVSYEQYF.

This clone was seen a handful of times. The genes are TRBV6-2 or TRBV6-3 and TRBJ1-5; a possible D gene is TRBD1 (5 bases). The CDR3 loop spans 18 amino acids. Between the trimmed V and J ends, which lost 6 bases and 0 bases, there was a span of 21 bases. Germline-derived CDR1 and CDR2 are MNHEY and SVGEGT. The CDR3 DNA follows: TGTGCCAGCAGCCTCACAGGTCATCCGTCATATAGCAATCAGCCCCAGCATTTT. Protein sequence: CASSLTGHPSYSNQPQHF.

This clone was seen more than once but under ten times. This sequence joins TRBV6-2 or TRBV6-3 and TRBJ1-6; D is uncertain. Trimming cost V 6 bases and J 4 bases, with 13 bases left between them. The CDR3 contains 15 residues. CDR1 is MNHEY, CDR2 SVGEGT, per germline. The DNA for the CDR3 is TGTGCCAGCAGCGAACAGAACGGATATAATTCACCCCTCCACTTT. This codes for CASSEQNGYNSPLHF.

In this sample, this clone turned up many times. The chain couples TRBV28 to TRBJ2-7, with D unclear. Germline CDR1 and CDR2: MDHEN and SYDVKM. The CDR3 is 14 residues long. V was cut by 2 bases and J by 3 bases, with 11 bases left in between. The DNA for the CDR3 is TGTGCCAGCAGTTTAGGCGGAACTCGCTACGAGCAGTACTTC. Translation gives CASSLGGTRYEQYF.

Sample share makes this clone medium-sized (0.01 to 0.1%). V is TRBV6-2 or TRBV6-3 and J is TRBJ1-5; D is uncertain. The CDR3 covers 15 residues. Trimming stripped 5 bases from V and 7 bases from J, with 18 bases between. CDR1 is MNHEY, CDR2 SVGEGT, per germline. The CDR3 spells CASSPMGKGEQPQHF. As DNA, the CDR3 is TGTGCCAGCAGTCCTATGGGAAAAGGCGAGCAGCCCCAGCATTTT.

The rearrangement links TRBV5-4 to TRBJ2-4; D is unresolved. The CDR3 extends over 18 amino acids. Trimming took off 1 base at V and 0 bases at J, with 17 bases between the two ends. CDR1 and CDR2 from the germline V gene are SGHNT and YYREEE (reference sequence). CDR3 in amino acids: CASSLRPITGLAKNIQYF. The CDR3 nucleotides read TGTGCCAGCAGCTTGCGGCCGATTACCGGATTAGCCAAAAACATTCAGTACTTC.

J is TRBJ2-2 and V is TRBV20-1, with TRBD2 identical over 7 bases. The CDR3 loop spans 15 amino acids. In germline, CDR1 is DFQATT, CDR2 SNEGSKA (reference sequence). V gave up 0 bases and J gave up 7 bases; unmatched junction bases: 8. The CDR3 protein is CSARDRQRGYGELFF. The CDR3 DNA follows: TGCAGTGCTAGAGATAGACAGCGGGGTTACGGGGAGCTGTTTTTT.

This clone was counted many times. This chain connects TRBV7-6 to TRBJ2-7; TRBD1 aligns across 8 bases. V gave up 5 bases and J gave up 6 bases; unmatched junction bases: 6. CDR1 SGHVS and CDR2 FNYEAQ come from the germline V gene. CDR3 length equals 13 residues. The CDR3 region has the DNA TGTGCCAGCAGCCTCGACAGGGGTGGCGAGCAGTACTTC. It codes for CASSLDRGGEQYF.

This clone has a count of ten or more. CDR3 sequence (DNA): TGTGCCAGTCTAGTGACTAGCGGGAGCACCGGGGAGCTGTTTTTT. Its translation is CASLVTSGSTGELFF. The rearrangement joins TRBV19 to TRBJ2-2, with 12 bases matching TRBD2. The CDR3 extends over 15 amino acids. Germline CDR1 and CDR2: LNHDA and SQIVND (reference sequence). The V and J ends lost 8 bases and 4 bases, in that order; junction bases with no gene match: 5.

This clone occurred many times. This sequence joins TRBV6-6 and TRBJ1-1; D unclear. The CDR3 spans 14 residues. Germline CDR1 and CDR2: MNHNY and SVGAGI (reference sequence). The V and J ends lost 1 base and 6 bases respectively, with 12 bases between them. CDR3 sequence: CASSYLPSDSEAFF. The CDR3 DNA sequence: TGTGCCAGCAGTTACTTGCCCAGCGACTCTGAAGCTTTCTTT.

This clone was seen at least ten times. A much bigger clone sits one base away, suggesting this may be a read error. Additional DNA sequences in this sample encode the identical CDR3. The chain is built from TRBV20-1 and TRBJ2-7; D gene uncertain. The CDR3 runs 14 residues. Germline lookup yields CDR1 DFQATT and CDR2 SNEGSKA (reference sequence). The V and J ends lost 6 bases and 3 bases respectively, with 18 bases between them. The CDR3 spells CSAPGGGGYYEQYF. The CDR3, as DNA: TGCAGTGCCCCTGGCGGCGGCGGTTACTACGAGCAGTACTTC.

This clone was counted many times. V is TRBV5-4 and J is TRBJ1-3, with 9 bases fitting TRBD1. CDR1 is SGHNT, CDR2 YYREEE, per germline (reference sequence). The J segment lost 4 bases and the V segment lost 1 base, leaving 6 bases of the junction unmatched. The CDR3 covers 16 residues. CDR3 DNA: TGTGCCAGCAGCTTGTTGGACAGGGGACGGGGAAACACCATATATTTT. Translating it yields CASSLLDRGRGNTIYF.

V and J are TRBV19 and TRBJ1-2; no firm D call. The CDR3 totals 13 residues. From germline, CDR1 is LNHDA and CDR2 SQIVND (reference sequence). V gave up 5 bases and J gave up 2 bases, with 9 bases separating them. This CDR3 reads CASSLSRNYGYTF. The CDR3 nucleotides read TGTGCCAGTAGTCTCAGTAGGAACTATGGCTACACCTTC.

This clone was seen a few times. The chain recombines TRBV12-5 with TRBJ2-2; tentatively, D is TRBD1 (5 bases). CDR3 length equals 15 residues. Trimming cost V 1 base and J 5 bases, with 11 bases left between them. Germline lookup yields CDR1 LGHNT and CDR2 FRNRAP. CDR3 bases: TGTGCTAGTGGTTTGGGTCAGGGTGGTACCGGGGAGCTGTTTTTT. Translation: CASGLGQGGTGELFF. The variable domain in full, completed from reference TRBV12-5 and TRBJ2-2, reads DARVTQTPRHKVTEMGQEVTMRCQPILGHNTVFWYRQTMMQGLELLAYFRNRAPLDDSGMPKDRFSAEMPDATLATLKIQPSEPRDSAVYFCASGLGQGGTGELFFGEGSRLTVL.

J is TRBJ2-3 and V is TRBV6-2 or TRBV6-3; 7 nucleotides align to TRBD2. This CDR3 is 15 amino acids long. The V and J ends lost 6 bases and 2 bases, in that order; junction bases with no gene match: 8. Germline assignment: CDR1 MNHEY and CDR2 SVGEGT. The CDR3 is CASREDGTITDTQYF. In DNA form, the CDR3 reads TGTGCCAGCAGGGAGGACGGGACTATCACAGATACGCAGTATTTT.

This clone was seen ten or more times. The chain combines TRBV5-6 with TRBJ1-6, with D perhaps TRBD1 (5 bases). The CDR3 extends over 14 amino acids. Germline V CDR1 and CDR2: SGHDT, YYEEEE. Trimming cost V 1 base and J 14 bases, with 16 bases left between them. The CDR3 sequence: CASSLSGTSFSLHF. The CDR3 region has the DNA TGTGCCAGCAGCTTGTCCGGGACGTCGTTTTCCCTCCACTTT.

In this sample, this clone turned up a few times. V usage is TRBV12-3 or TRBV12-4 and J usage is TRBJ2-1; D perhaps matches TRBD2 (5 bases). V shed 5 bases and J shed 6 bases, with 8 bases lying between them. The CDR3 consists of 12 residues. The CDR3 here is CASSPTSNEQFF. In DNA form, the CDR3 reads TGTGCCAGCAGTCCCACTAGCAATGAGCAGTTCTTC.

This clone has a count of ten or more. This may be a read error: a much more frequent sequence differs by one nucleotide. The V and J genes are TRBV6-1 and TRBJ2-7; TRBD1 is a possible D gene (6 bases). The CDR3 sequence is 12 residues long. Germline CDR1 MNHNS, CDR2 SASEGT. The CDR3 here is CASRDSDYERYF. The CDR3 DNA reads TGTGCCAGCAGGGACAGCGACTACGAGCGGTACTTC.

The genes are TRBV6-2 or TRBV6-3 and TRBJ2-7, with D possibly TRBD2 on 5 matching bases. Trimming removed 0 bases at V and 2 bases at J, with 11 bases between. CDR1 is MNHEY and CDR2 is SVGEGT in the germline V gene. The CDR3 is 15 amino acids. CDR3 DNA: TGTGCCAGCAGTTACTCGCTTGAGGGAACCTACGAGCAGTACTTC. It codes for CASSYSLEGTYEQYF.

This clone was seen at least ten times. The chain uses TRBV5-4 and TRBJ2-1; 7 bases agree with TRBD1. Trimming took 0 bases from V and 5 from J; bases not matched to a gene: 2. CDR1 is SGHNT, CDR2 YYREEE, per germline (reference sequence). This CDR3 spans 14 amino acids. This chain's CDR3 is CASSLAGQHNEQFF. The CDR3 DNA follows: TGTGCCAGCAGCTTGGCGGGACAGCACAATGAGCAGTTCTTC.

This clone was seen a handful of times. The chain couples TRBV19 to TRBJ1-1, with a tentative D call TRBD1 (6 bases). Germline V gene data show CDR1 as LNHDA and CDR2 as SQIVND (reference sequence). The CDR3 loop spans 15 amino acids. Trimming pared 0 bases from V and 2 bases from J, leaving 10 bases between. In DNA form, the CDR3 reads TGTGCCAGTAGTATAGACGGGGGCGCAAACACTGAAGCTTTCTTT. The encoded protein is CASSIDGGANTEAFF.